This passage covers 9 T cell receptor beta chains from one sample sequenced in a study of blood T cell repertoires in COVID-19. Clones were sequenced by immunoSEQ multiplex PCR, and TCRdb holds only the in-frame ones, with some missing. The sample has 150,000 to 200,000 clones; approximately 79% are singletons. The source material was peripheral blood. Receptors were obtained from a man in his fifties who had recovered from COVID-19.

The chain links TRBV6-5 to TRBJ2-7; 7 nucleotides agree with TRBD2. Germline loops: CDR1 MNHEY, CDR2 SVGAGI. This CDR3 spans 16 amino acids. V shed 0 bases, J shed 4 bases, and the junction held 9 bases outside the gene matches. The CDR3 sequence is CASSYSQRLAAYEQYF. CDR3 bases: TGTGCCAGCAGTTACTCCCAACGGCTAGCGGCTTACGAGCAGTACTTC.

V is TRBV24-1 and J is TRBJ2-7; possibly TRBD1 for D (6 bases). This CDR3 is 14 amino acids long. V shed 3 bases and J shed 4 bases, with 12 bases lying between them. Germline V CDR1 and CDR2: KGHDR, SFDVKD. The DNA for the CDR3 is TGTGCCACCAGTGATCCGACAGGACCATACGAGCAGTACTTC. Translation gives CATSDPTGPYEQYF.

The chain is built from TRBV2 and TRBJ2-3; D gene uncertain. The germline CDR1 and CDR2 sequences are SNHLY and FYNNEI. CDR3 length: 14 residues. The V end lost 5 bases, the J end lost 2 bases, and 11 bases lay between the germline ends. The CDR3 DNA reads TGTGCCAGCAGTTTAACGCCTACCACAGATACGCAGTATTTT. The encoded protein is CASSLTPTTDTQYF.

The rearrangement links TRBV27 to TRBJ2-5, with 9 bases lining up with TRBD2. The CDR3 is 15 amino acids. The germline V gene encodes CDR1 MNHEY and CDR2 SMNVEV (reference sequence). V was pared by 3 bases and J by 3 bases, with 5 bases of the junction left unmatched. CDR3 bases: TGTGCCAGCAGTTTGGCGGGGGGGGTGGAAGAGACCCAGTACTTC. This gives the protein CASSLAGGVEETQYF.

V is TRBV6-5 and J is TRBJ1-4, with no clear D. Trimming took off 0 bases at V and 8 bases at J, with 13 bases between the two ends. The CDR3 extends over 15 amino acids. Looked up from germline, CDR1 is MNHEY and CDR2 is SVGAGI. CDR3 in DNA: TGTGCCAGCAGTTACTCCGGTAATAGAAAGGAAAAACTGTTTTTT. Translated: CASSYSGNRKEKLFF.

The chain combines TRBV7-2 with TRBJ2-3, with 8 nucleotides matching TRBD2. Germline trimming cut 5 bases from V and 4 bases from J; bases unmatched to any gene: 14. Germline lookup yields CDR1 SGHTA and CDR2 FQGNSA. The CDR3 totals 17 residues. The CDR3 nucleotides are TGTGCCAGCAGCGCCTTGGGGGGAGCGGGAGATTCAGATACGCAGTATTTT. Translating gives CASSALGGAGDSDTQYF. Based on the CDR3 plus reference TRBV7-2 and TRBJ2-3, the full variable domain is GAGVSQSPSNKVTEKGKDVELRCDPISGHTALYWYRQSLGQGLEFLIYFQGNSAPDKSGLPSDRFSAERTGGSVSTLTIQRTQQEDSAVYLCASSALGGAGDSDTQYFGPGTRLTVL.

The CDR3 reads CASSLGPGTEAFF. The CDR3 nucleotides are TGTGCCAGCAGTTTAGGGCCGGGGACTGAAGCTTTCTTT. The chain carries TRBV6-2 or TRBV6-3 and TRBJ1-1; no clear D. The CDR3 has 13 amino acids. V was pared by 4 bases and J by 5 bases, with 11 bases between. The germline V gene encodes CDR1 MNHEY and CDR2 SVGEGT.

This clone appeared once. The chain recombines TRBV6-5 with TRBJ2-3; the match to TRBD1 covers 11 bases. The CDR3 loop spans 15 amino acids. CDR1 is MNHEY and CDR2 is SVGAGI in the germline V gene. With V trimmed by 6 bases and J by 5 bases, 7 bases remained unmatched. The CDR3 coding sequence is TGTGCCAGCAGCAAAAGGACAGGGGGCGTAGATACGCAGTATTTT. Translated, it gives CASSKRTGGVDTQYF.

The count of this clone is one. V gene TRBV29-1 combines with J gene TRBJ2-7, with a tentative D call TRBD2 (6 bases). CDR1 is SQVTM, CDR2 ANQGSEA, per germline. The length of the CDR3 is 14 residues. V gave up 4 bases and J gave up 4 bases, with 17 bases separating them. Here the CDR3 DNA reads TGCAGCGTTGCTGTCGGGACTGGCGGTTACGAGCAGTACTTC. Protein sequence: CSVAVGTGGYEQYF.